Listed below are T cell receptor beta chains from one sample, sequenced in a study of OX40 agonist ivuxolimab in advanced cancers. Clones were sequenced by immunoSEQ multiplex PCR, and TCRdb holds only the in-frame ones, with some missing. This table holds tens of thousands of clones, around 90% found once. The sequenced sample was CD4+ or CD8+ T cells sorted from blood, obtained in a trial of the OX40 agonist ivuxolimab. Source of these receptors: an adult with an advanced solid tumor such as melanoma, head and neck, liver or kidney cancer. Each CDR3 is given with its conserved first and last residue. A D gene is named only where the DNA matches it firmly. Clone size is stated in some rows and not others, as once, few, many or a class when expanded.

abundance: -; v_gene: TRBV19; j_gene: TRBJ1-5; d_gene: TRBD1; CDR3nt: TGTGCCAGTTCTGACAGGGCGGCGGGCAATCAGCCCCAGCATTTT; CDR3aa: CASSDRAAGNQPQHF
abundance: -; v_gene: TRBV27; j_gene: TRBJ2-7; d_gene: -; CDR3nt: TGTGCCAGCAGTTTAGGTCAATCCTACGAGCAGTACTTC; CDR3aa: CASSLGQSYEQYF
abundance: once; v_gene: TRBV6-1; j_gene: TRBJ2-1; d_gene: TRBD2; CDR3nt: TGTGCCAGCAGCAACTTAGGACTAGCCGGGCAGTTCTTC; CDR3aa: CASSNLGLAGQFF
abundance: -; v_gene: TRBV5-5; j_gene: TRBJ1-4; d_gene: -; CDR3nt: TGTGCCAGCAGCTTGCGCCCGGGGGATAATGAAAAACTGTTTTTT; CDR3aa: CASSLRPGDNEKLFF
abundance: -; v_gene: TRBV10-3; j_gene: TRBJ2-7; d_gene: TRBD1; CDR3nt: TGTGCCATCAGTGAGTTGGGACAGGGGGAGGACGAGCAGTACTTC; CDR3aa: CAISELGQGEDEQYF
abundance: -; v_gene: TRBV9; j_gene: TRBJ2-5; d_gene: TRBD2; CDR3nt: TGTGCCAGCAGCCCCGGGGAGGGCCTCCAAGAGACCCAGTACTTC; CDR3aa: CASSPGEGLQETQYF
abundance: -; v_gene: TRBV27; j_gene: TRBJ2-1; d_gene: TRBD2; CDR3nt: TGTGCCAGCAGTTTAAGCGCGGGAGGGCCCCGGTTCTTC; CDR3aa: CASSLSAGGPRFF
abundance: -; v_gene: TRBV30; j_gene: TRBJ2-7; d_gene: -; CDR3nt: TGTGCCTGGAGTGAAAGTGGGACTCTAGATAACTACGAGCAGTACTTC; CDR3aa: CAWSESGTLDNYEQYF
abundance: -; v_gene: TRBV5-4; j_gene: TRBJ2-7; d_gene: TRBD1; CDR3nt: TGTGCCAGCAGTTACGACAGGGGTGGCTACGAGCAGTACTTC; CDR3aa: CASSYDRGGYEQYF
abundance: -; v_gene: TRBV5-6; j_gene: TRBJ2-7; d_gene: -; CDR3nt: TGTGCCAGCAGCTTCGAAGGGTACGAGCAGTACTTC; CDR3aa: CASSFEGYEQYF
abundance: -; v_gene: TRBV19; j_gene: TRBJ1-1; d_gene: -; CDR3nt: TGTGCCAGTGTCTATAAAGGGAACACTGAAGCTTTCTTT; CDR3aa: CASVYKGNTEAFF
abundance: -; v_gene: TRBV30; j_gene: TRBJ1-5; d_gene: TRBD1; CDR3nt: TGTGCCTGGAGTGCCTTACAGGGGACTCAGCCCCAGCATTTT; CDR3aa: CAWSALQGTQPQHF
abundance: once; v_gene: TRBV7-8; j_gene: TRBJ2-1; d_gene: TRBD2; CDR3nt: TGTGCCAGCAGCCCCCAACGACTGCTAGCGGGAGGGCCTGATGAGCAGTTCTTC; CDR3aa: CASSPQRLLAGGPDEQFF
abundance: -; v_gene: TRBV29-1; j_gene: TRBJ1-2; d_gene: -; CDR3nt: TGCAGCGTTGAAGATCTCGAACGGGATAACTTCGGCTACACCTTC; CDR3aa: CSVEDLERDNFGYTF
abundance: -; v_gene: TRBV9; j_gene: TRBJ2-7; d_gene: TRBD1; CDR3nt: TGTGCCAGCAGCGGAGGAGAGGGGGCTTCCTACGAGCAGTACTTC; CDR3aa: CASSGGEGASYEQYF
abundance: -; v_gene: TRBV19; j_gene: TRBJ1-5; d_gene: -; CDR3nt: TGTGCCAGTAAAGGGCAGGGAGGACAGCCCCAGCATTTT; CDR3aa: CASKGQGGQPQHF
abundance: -; v_gene: TRBV5-5; j_gene: TRBJ2-3; d_gene: TRBD2; CDR3nt: TGTGCCAGCAGCTTTAGCGGGGGGGTAGATACGCAGTATTTT; CDR3aa: CASSFSGGVDTQYF
abundance: -; v_gene: TRBV6-5; j_gene: TRBJ2-7; d_gene: -; CDR3nt: TGTGCCAGCAGCCCCGGATCCCTGAGCTACGAGCAGTACTTC; CDR3aa: CASSPGSLSYEQYF
abundance: -; v_gene: TRBV9; j_gene: TRBJ1-6; d_gene: -; CDR3nt: TGTGCCAGCAGCGTTTATGGGAGCTCCTATAATTCACCCCTCCACTTT; CDR3aa: CASSVYGSSYNSPLHF
abundance: -; v_gene: TRBV29-1; j_gene: TRBJ1-2; d_gene: -; CDR3nt: TGCAGCGTTGATAACAGGGTAGGAGGCTACACCTTC; CDR3aa: CSVDNRVGGYTF
abundance: -; v_gene: TRBV7-9; j_gene: TRBJ1-5; d_gene: -; CDR3nt: TGTGCCAGCAGCTTAGCGGTGGTAGGGACACTTAGCAATCAGCCCCAGCATTTT; CDR3aa: CASSLAVVGTLSNQPQHF
abundance: -; v_gene: TRBV27; j_gene: TRBJ2-1; d_gene: -; CDR3nt: TGTGCCAGCATCGGTGAGCAGTTCTTC; CDR3aa: CASIGEQFF
abundance: -; v_gene: TRBV11-2; j_gene: TRBJ2-7; d_gene: TRBD2; CDR3nt: TGTGCCAGCAGCCTCTTAGCGGGGTACAGCTCCTACGAGCAGTACTTC; CDR3aa: CASSLLAGYSSYEQYF
abundance: -; v_gene: TRBV4-1; j_gene: TRBJ2-2; d_gene: -; CDR3nt: TGCGCCAGCAGCCAAGAAGGGAGCACCGGGGAGCTGTTTTTT; CDR3aa: CASSQEGSTGELFF
abundance: -; v_gene: TRBV9; j_gene: TRBJ2-1; d_gene: -; CDR3nt: TGTGCCAGCAGCGTAGGAGGTGAGCAGTTCTTC; CDR3aa: CASSVGGEQFF
abundance: -; v_gene: TRBV7-2; j_gene: TRBJ2-1; d_gene: TRBD2; CDR3nt: TGTGCCAGCAGCTTAGAGGCGGGAGGGCCTTATGAGCAGTTCTTC; CDR3aa: CASSLEAGGPYEQFF
abundance: once; v_gene: TRBV27; j_gene: TRBJ2-7; d_gene: TRBD2; CDR3nt: TGTGCCAGCAGTCCAACCGGGACTAGCGGTAGCTACGAGCAGTACTTC; CDR3aa: CASSPTGTSGSYEQYF
abundance: once; v_gene: TRBV7-2; j_gene: TRBJ2-7; d_gene: TRBD2; CDR3nt: TGTGCCAGCAGCTTAGAAAGATTCGGGGAGGGATTGAACTTC; CDR3aa: CASSLERFGEGLNF
abundance: few; v_gene: TRBV2; j_gene: TRBJ2-7; d_gene: TRBD2; CDR3nt: TGTGCCACCGGGACTAGCAAATACGAGCAGTACTTC; CDR3aa: CATGTSKYEQYF
abundance: once; v_gene: TRBV18; j_gene: TRBJ2-5; d_gene: TRBD1; CDR3nt: TGTGCCAGCTCAGGACCGGGACAGGGGGCACTACAAGAGACCCAGTACTTC; CDR3aa: CASSGPGQGALQETQYF
abundance: few; v_gene: TRBV15; j_gene: TRBJ2-7; d_gene: TRBD1; CDR3nt: TGTGCCACGGGACGGACAGGGCCGTACGAGCAGTACTTC; CDR3aa: CATGRTGPYEQYF
abundance: -; v_gene: TRBV11-2; j_gene: TRBJ2-4; d_gene: TRBD2; CDR3nt: TGTGCCAGCAGCCAGACTAGCGGTCCCCGGTCGTACTTC; CDR3aa: CASSQTSGPRSYF
abundance: medium-sized; v_gene: TRBV5-4; j_gene: TRBJ1-4; d_gene: -; CDR3nt: TGTGCCAGCAGCCCAGGGAGCGGGAGTGAAAAACTGTTTTTT; CDR3aa: CASSPGSGSEKLFF
abundance: -; v_gene: TRBV7-6; j_gene: TRBJ1-2; d_gene: -; CDR3nt: TGTGCCAGCAGCTTAACCTTGGAAGATCGGATCGGCTATGGCTACACCTTC; CDR3aa: CASSLTLEDRIGYGYTF
abundance: -; v_gene: TRBV20-1; j_gene: TRBJ2-1; d_gene: -; CDR3nt: TGCAGTGCCGTATCGGGTGAGCAGTTCTTC; CDR3aa: CSAVSGEQFF
abundance: few; v_gene: TRBV30; j_gene: TRBJ1-3; d_gene: -; CDR3nt: TGTGCCTGGAGTGTCACTGGAAACACCATATATTTT; CDR3aa: CAWSVTGNTIYF
abundance: -; v_gene: TRBV15; j_gene: TRBJ1-2; d_gene: -; CDR3nt: TGTGCCACCAGCAGGCCCGCCTACCAGTCTAACTATGGCTACACCTTC; CDR3aa: CATSRPAYQSNYGYTF
abundance: -; v_gene: TRBV6-5; j_gene: TRBJ1-2; d_gene: TRBD1; CDR3nt: TGTGCCAGCAGTCTTACAGGGGGCTATGGCTACACCTTC; CDR3aa: CASSLTGGYGYTF
abundance: -; v_gene: TRBV4-1; j_gene: TRBJ2-7; d_gene: -; CDR3nt: TGCGCCAGCAGCCAAGAGGTCGCGGCTGCGCCGTACTTC; CDR3aa: CASSQEVAAAPYF
abundance: -; v_gene: TRBV11-3; j_gene: TRBJ2-3; d_gene: -; CDR3nt: TGTGCCAGCAGCTTAGATTCGGGTTGGACAACGGGAAGTTGCACAGATACGCAGTATTTT; CDR3aa: CASSLDSGWTTGSCTDTQYF
abundance: once; v_gene: TRBV27; j_gene: TRBJ2-7; d_gene: -; CDR3nt: TGTGCCAGCAGCCCCCGTTTCCTCTACGAGCAGTACTTC; CDR3aa: CASSPRFLYEQYF
abundance: -; v_gene: TRBV13; j_gene: TRBJ2-3; d_gene: TRBD2; CDR3nt: TGTGCCAGCAGCTTAAGGGGGACTAGCGGGGAAGCAGATACGCAGTATTTT; CDR3aa: CASSLRGTSGEADTQYF
abundance: -; v_gene: TRBV6-1; j_gene: TRBJ1-2; d_gene: TRBD1; CDR3nt: TGTGCCAGCAGCGAGGAGACAGGGGGCGGCTATGGCTACACCTTC; CDR3aa: CASSEETGGGYGYTF
abundance: -; v_gene: TRBV7-6; j_gene: TRBJ1-2; d_gene: -; CDR3nt: TGTGCCAGCAGCTTAGCGGTGGCAGGAGGAAGCTATGGCTACACCTTC; CDR3aa: CASSLAVAGGSYGYTF
abundance: -; v_gene: TRBV9; j_gene: TRBJ2-1; d_gene: -; CDR3nt: TGTGCCAGCAGCGTAGATAGGGATGGGGGGAGCTCCTACAATGAGCAGTTCTTC; CDR3aa: CASSVDRDGGSSYNEQFF
abundance: -; v_gene: TRBV4-1; j_gene: TRBJ2-7; d_gene: -; CDR3nt: TGCGCCAGCAGCCAAATGGACAGCCCGACCTACGAGCAGTACTTC; CDR3aa: CASSQMDSPTYEQYF
abundance: -; v_gene: TRBV11-2; j_gene: TRBJ2-2; d_gene: TRBD2; CDR3nt: TGTGCCAGCAGCTTAGATCGTCTAGCGGGAACCGGGGAGCTGTTTTTT; CDR3aa: CASSLDRLAGTGELFF
abundance: -; v_gene: TRBV11-2; j_gene: TRBJ2-1; d_gene: -; CDR3nt: TGTGCCAGCAGCTTAGCGCTAAATGAGCAGTTCTTC; CDR3aa: CASSLALNEQFF
abundance: -; v_gene: TRBV2; j_gene: TRBJ1-6; d_gene: -; CDR3nt: TGTGCCAGCAGTGAAGGGGGCGATAATTCACCCCTCCACTTT; CDR3aa: CASSEGGDNSPLHF
abundance: -; v_gene: TRBV5-1; j_gene: TRBJ2-5; d_gene: -; CDR3nt: TGCGCCAGCAGCTTCGGGGGGCGCCAAGAGACCCAGTACTTC; CDR3aa: CASSFGGRQETQYF
abundance: -; v_gene: TRBV5-1; j_gene: TRBJ2-1; d_gene: -; CDR3nt: TGCGCCAGCAGCTTAATAGGGAGCTCCTACAATGAGCAGTTCTTC; CDR3aa: CASSLIGSSYNEQFF
abundance: -; v_gene: TRBV29-1; j_gene: TRBJ2-1; d_gene: -; CDR3nt: TGCAGCGTTGAAGGAGTCTGGGACTACAATGAGCAGTTCTTC; CDR3aa: CSVEGVWDYNEQFF
abundance: -; v_gene: TRBV4-2; j_gene: TRBJ1-1; d_gene: -; CDR3nt: TGTGCCAGCAGCCAAGTCCTAAGGGTAAGGGAGAACACTGAAGCTTTCTTT; CDR3aa: CASSQVLRVRENTEAFF
abundance: once; v_gene: TRBV5-8; j_gene: TRBJ2-1; d_gene: -; CDR3nt: TGTGCCAGCAGCTTAGTAAACAGCCGGCAGTTCTTC; CDR3aa: CASSLVNSRQFF
abundance: few; v_gene: TRBV5-1; j_gene: TRBJ2-3; d_gene: -; CDR3nt: TGCGCCAGTAGTCCGGATCCCGGGGGCACAGATACGCAGTATTTT; CDR3aa: CASSPDPGGTDTQYF
abundance: -; v_gene: TRBV29-1; j_gene: TRBJ2-5; d_gene: -; CDR3nt: TGCAGCGTCCCGGGGCCCCGAGAGACCCAGTACTTC; CDR3aa: CSVPGPRETQYF
abundance: -; v_gene: TRBV28; j_gene: TRBJ1-5; d_gene: TRBD1; CDR3nt: TGTGCCAGCAGTCCCTACGACAGGGGGCATAGCGGGGGGGATCAGCCCCAGCATTTT; CDR3aa: CASSPYDRGHSGGDQPQHF
abundance: -; v_gene: TRBV5-1; j_gene: TRBJ2-7; d_gene: TRBD1; CDR3nt: TGCGCCAGCAGCTCGGACAGGGTCCACGAGCAGTACTTC; CDR3aa: CASSSDRVHEQYF
abundance: -; v_gene: TRBV5-1; j_gene: TRBJ1-1; d_gene: -; CDR3nt: TGCGCCAGCAGCTTAACGGGGACTGAAGCTTTCTTT; CDR3aa: CASSLTGTEAFF